Sequencing of this TCR beta chain was carried out in a study of long-term antiretroviral therapy in people with HIV. Points from the study as a whole: Narrower CDR3 length ranges marked HIV repertoires relative to controls.

As concerns this clone: Antigen: not known.

Survey-level immunoSEQ v3.0 assays were run. Sequencing was performed with immunoSEQ multiplex PCR; in TCRdb, only in-frame clones are kept and a portion is missing. The sample yields around 26,000 clones, over 85% seen once. This CDR3 has 14 amino acids. The germline V and J ends were trimmed by 0 bases and 2 bases, with 7 bases remaining between them. Germline CDR1 and CDR2: LGHNA and YSLEER. This receptor was taken from a woman aged 40 to 49 with HIV. The V call is TRBV4-3, the J call TRBJ1-1; no clear D. The sample was unsorted PBMCs, taken 7.6 years after starting antiretroviral therapy. CDR3 sequence: CASSQERINTEAFF. CDR3 in DNA: TGCGCCAGCAGCCAAGAACGGATTAACACTGAAGCTTTCTTT.